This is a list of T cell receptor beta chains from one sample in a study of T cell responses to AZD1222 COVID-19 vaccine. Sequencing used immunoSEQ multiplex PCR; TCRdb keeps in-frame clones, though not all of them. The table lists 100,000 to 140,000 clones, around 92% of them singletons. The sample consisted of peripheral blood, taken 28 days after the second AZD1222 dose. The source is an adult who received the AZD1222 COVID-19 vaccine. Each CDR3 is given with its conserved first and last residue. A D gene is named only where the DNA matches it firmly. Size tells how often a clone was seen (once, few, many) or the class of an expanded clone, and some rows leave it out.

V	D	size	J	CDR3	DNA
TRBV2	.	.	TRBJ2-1	CASNQDFSDNEQFF	TGTGCCAGCAATCAGGATTTTTCAGACAATGAGCAGTTCTTC
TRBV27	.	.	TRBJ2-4	CASSSRQGTRGGAKNIQYF	TGTGCCAGCAGTTCAAGACAGGGCACTCGGGGGGGAGCCAAAAACATTCAGTACTTC
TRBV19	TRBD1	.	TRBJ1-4	CASSISYGTGSDGTNEKLFF	TGTGCCAGTAGCATATCCTACGGGACAGGGTCGGACGGTACTAATGAAAAACTGTTTTTT
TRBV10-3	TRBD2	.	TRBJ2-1	CAITAGLDNEQFF	TGTGCCATCACCGCGGGACTAGACAATGAGCAGTTCTTC
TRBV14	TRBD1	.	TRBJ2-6	CASSQTGVTGANVLTF	TGTGCCAGCAGCCAAACAGGGGTTACGGGGGCCAACGTCCTGACTTTC
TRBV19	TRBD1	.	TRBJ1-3	CASRQGTASGNTIYF	TGTGCCAGTAGGCAAGGGACAGCCTCTGGAAACACCATATATTTT
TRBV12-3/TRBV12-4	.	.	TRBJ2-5	CASSLGETQYF	TGTGCCAGCAGCCTCGGGGAGACCCAGTACTTC
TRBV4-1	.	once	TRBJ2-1	CASSQVGLWVNEQFF	TGCGCCAGCAGCCAAGTGGGGTTGTGGGTCAATGAGCAGTTCTTC
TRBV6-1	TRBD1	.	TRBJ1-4	CASSATRDRGATNEKLFF	TGTGCCAGCAGTGCAACCCGGGACAGGGGCGCAACTAATGAAAAACTGTTTTTT
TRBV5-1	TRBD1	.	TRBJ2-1	CASSVGTGGDEQFF	TGCGCCAGCAGCGTCGGGACAGGGGGCGACGAGCAGTTCTTC
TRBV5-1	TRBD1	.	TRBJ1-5	CASSLEGTANQPQHF	TGCGCCAGCAGCTTGGAAGGGACAGCAAATCAGCCCCAGCATTTT
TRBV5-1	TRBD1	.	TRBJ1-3	CASSSTQGNTIYF	TGCGCCAGCAGTTCTACACAGGGGAACACCATATATTTT
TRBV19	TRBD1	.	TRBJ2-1	CASSIGDRLTRDEQFF	TGTGCCAGTAGTATAGGGGACAGGTTAACTAGGGATGAGCAGTTCTTC
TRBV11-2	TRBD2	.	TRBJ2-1	CASREAGGQTEQFF	TGTGCCAGCAGGGAAGCGGGGGGGCAGACTGAGCAGTTCTTC
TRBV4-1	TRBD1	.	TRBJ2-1	CASSQGDRDEQFF	TGCGCCAGCAGCCAGGGTGACAGGGACGAGCAGTTCTTC
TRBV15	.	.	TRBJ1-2	CATSTGLNRGYGYTF	TGTGCCACCAGCACCGGACTCAACCGCGGATATGGCTACACCTTC
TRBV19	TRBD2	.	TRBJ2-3	CASSLRGDWTDTQYF	TGTGCCAGTAGTCTCCGGGGGGATTGGACAGATACGCAGTATTTT
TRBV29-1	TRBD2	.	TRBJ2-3	CSVAGTSGSSTDTQYF	TGCAGCGTTGCCGGGACTAGCGGGAGTAGCACAGATACGCAGTATTTT
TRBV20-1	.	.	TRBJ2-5	CSAAQGETQYF	TGCAGCGCAGCCCAAGGGGAGACCCAGTACTTC
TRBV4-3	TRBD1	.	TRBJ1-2	CASSQEQGVGGYTF	TGCGCCAGCAGCCAAGAACAGGGGGTGGGCGGCTACACCTTC
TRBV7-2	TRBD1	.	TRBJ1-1	CASSERQGSAEAFF	TGTGCCAGCAGCGAAAGACAGGGCTCAGCTGAAGCTTTCTTT
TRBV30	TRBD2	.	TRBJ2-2	CAWSALAGGPGTGELFF	TGTGCCTGGAGTGCCCTAGCGGGAGGGCCGGGCACCGGGGAGCTGTTTTTT
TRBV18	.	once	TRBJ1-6	CASSPPVVTSNSPLHF	TGTGCCAGCTCACCACCCGTCGTCACTTCCAATTCACCCCTCCACTTT
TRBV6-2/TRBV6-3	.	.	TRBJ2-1	CASSYGGGSYNEQFF	TGTGCCAGCAGTTACGGAGGTGGCTCCTACAATGAGCAGTTCTTC
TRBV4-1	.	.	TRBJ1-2	CASSQDQSGLYGYTF	TGCGCCAGCAGCCAAGATCAAAGCGGGCTGTATGGCTACACCTTC
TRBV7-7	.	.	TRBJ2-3	CASSLALGATDTQYF	TGTGCTAGCAGCTTAGCTCTGGGGGCCACAGATACGCAGTATTTT
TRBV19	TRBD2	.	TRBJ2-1	CASNGGGREQFF	TGTGCCAGTAACGGGGGGGGACGGGAGCAGTTCTTC
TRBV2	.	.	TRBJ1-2	CASKEVQGYGYTF	TGTGCCAGCAAGGAGGTTCAAGGCTATGGCTACACCTTC
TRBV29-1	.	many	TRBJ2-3	CSGLDTADTQYF	TGCAGCGGCCTGGACACTGCAGATACGCAGTATTTT
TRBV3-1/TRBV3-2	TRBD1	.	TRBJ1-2	CASSLRQGKDYGYTF	TGTGCCAGCAGCCTTAGACAGGGGAAAGACTATGGCTACACCTTC
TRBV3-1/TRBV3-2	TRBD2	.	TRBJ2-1	CASSGRTSNEQFF	TGTGCCAGCAGCGGAAGGACTAGCAATGAGCAGTTCTTC
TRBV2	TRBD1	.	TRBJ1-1	CASSRDRMNTEAFF	TGTGCCAGCAGCCGGGACAGGATGAACACTGAAGCTTTCTTT